This T cell receptor beta chain was observed in a study of regulatory T cells in long-lasting Graves disease. In regard to this clonotype: Its target is not known.

The CDR3 has 14 amino acids. V lost 6 bases and J lost 6, with 14 bases in between. Germline CDR1 LGHNT, CDR2 FRNRAP. The study, taken as a whole, reports: Limited sample numbers may have lowered accuracy. Patients with persistent disease showed a bias toward TRBV28, TRBJ1-2 and TRBJ2-5.

With iRepertoire HTBI primers and Arm-PCR of CDR3 regions, TCR beta libraries were built. TCRdb re-derived calls from the multiplex PCR reads in MiXCR, one entry per CDR3 protein. The sample has about 470,000 distinct CDR3 sequences, roughly a fifth seen once. Time point denoted: persistent/refractory GD, antithyroid drugs over 5 years with positive TRAb. The TCR library used RNA extracted from PBMCs. Enrollment of patients was through an endocrinology department in Xi'an, China. EDTA tubes collected 7.5 to 9 milliliters of peripheral blood. The chain is built from TRBV12-5 and TRBJ2-2; either TRBD1 or TRBD2 may supply D (6 bases each). The TCR was taken from a female donor with Graves disease. Sequences were derived from peripheral blood mononuclear cells (PBMCs), sampled when the disease was refractory, from a patient treated with antithyroid drugs. The CDR3 DNA reads TGTGCTAGTGGCCCGAGGGGGGAAGCCGGGGAGCTGTTTTTT. This translates into CASGPRGEAGELFF.